These T cell receptor beta chains were read from a single sample in a study of blood T cell repertoires in COVID-19. Some clones are missing from TCRdb's copy, which holds only in-frame ones; the method was immunoSEQ multiplex PCR. The sample has 250,000 to 350,000 clones, roughly 87% seen once. The specimen was peripheral blood. Receptors originate from a man between 18 and 35 years old with active or convalescent COVID-19. The CDR3 runs from the conserved cysteine through the conserved F or W. D genes are given only for firm matches. Rows give clone size only sometimes, using once, few, many, or a class for an expanded clone.

v_gene,abundance,d_gene,j_gene,CDR3aa,CDR3nt
TRBV11-1,-,-,TRBJ2-3,CASSNPGVGTDTQYF,TGTGCCAGCAGCAACCCGGGAGTTGGGACAGATACGCAGTATTTT
TRBV29-1,once,TRBD1,TRBJ1-2,CSAGTGPTMGYTF,TGCAGCGCGGGGACAGGTCCAACTATGGGCTACACCTTC
TRBV29-1,-,TRBD1,TRBJ2-2,CSVPGQGSTGELFF,TGCAGCGTTCCTGGACAGGGGAGCACCGGGGAGCTGTTTTTT
TRBV29-1,-,TRBD2,TRBJ2-7,CSAQDSGGYEQYF,TGCAGCGCTCAGGATAGCGGGGGTTACGAGCAGTACTTC
TRBV7-9,-,-,TRBJ1-6,CASSTPGDSPLHF,TGTGCCAGCAGCACACCCGGGGATTCACCCCTCCACTTT
TRBV5-1,-,TRBD2,TRBJ2-1,CASSWTSGGRSSYNEQFF,TGCGCCAGCAGCTGGACTAGCGGGGGCCGGAGCTCCTACAATGAGCAGTTCTTC
TRBV7-9,-,-,TRBJ2-2,CASSSGSSTGELFF,TGTGCCAGCAGCTCGGGATCGTCCACCGGGGAGCTGTTTTTT
TRBV6-6,-,-,TRBJ1-6,CASSRGFGGNSPLHF,TGTGCCAGCAGCCGAGGGTTCGGGGGAAATTCACCCCTCCACTTT
TRBV15,-,TRBD1,TRBJ1-5,CATSRDRDRYSNQPQHF,TGTGCCACCAGCAGAGATCGGGACAGATATAGCAATCAGCCCCAGCATTTT
TRBV9,-,-,TRBJ2-1,CASSVVETPYNEQFF,TGTGCCAGCAGCGTAGTGGAGACCCCCTACAATGAGCAGTTCTTC
TRBV19,-,-,TRBJ2-1,CASSHLSSSYNEQFF,TGTGCCAGTAGTCACCTGAGCTCTAGCTACAATGAGCAGTTCTTC
TRBV18,few,TRBD2,TRBJ2-5,CASSQRPGLAGLVGETQYF,TGTGCCAGCTCCCAAAGACCGGGACTAGCGGGGCTAGTTGGAGAGACCCAGTACTTC
TRBV7-9,-,-,TRBJ1-2,CASSQTGGNYGYTF,TGTGCCAGCAGCCAGACAGGAGGCAACTATGGCTACACCTTC
TRBV7-2,-,-,TRBJ2-5,CASSLERAEYYQETQYF,TGTGCCAGCAGCTTAGAGCGGGCCGAGTATTACCAAGAGACCCAGTACTTC
TRBV12-5,-,-,TRBJ2-7,CASGLAEVGHFSYEQYF,TGTGCTAGTGGTTTGGCCGAGGTGGGACACTTCTCCTACGAGCAGTACTTC
TRBV4-1,-,-,TRBJ2-7,CASSQDPAGLSYEQYF,TGCGCCAGCAGCCAAGATCCGGCAGGTCTGTCCTACGAGCAGTACTTC
TRBV2,few,-,TRBJ1-2,CASSVRGTRGYTF,TGTGCCAGCAGCGTTCGGGGGACTCGTGGCTACACCTTC
TRBV5-1,-,TRBD1,TRBJ2-1,CASSLARGRGNEQFF,TGCGCCAGCAGCTTGGCCAGGGGGCGAGGGAATGAGCAGTTCTTC
TRBV7-9,-,-,TRBJ1-2,CASRPGQRNGYTF,TGTGCCAGCAGACCCGGACAGAGGAATGGCTACACCTTC
TRBV27,-,TRBD2,TRBJ2-2,CASSPGLAGGRNTGELFF,TGTGCCAGCAGTCCGGGACTAGCGGGAGGCAGGAACACCGGGGAGCTGTTTTTT
TRBV5-5,-,-,TRBJ1-1,CASSLGLMTENTEAFF,TGTGCCAGCAGCTTGGGTCTCATGACAGAGAACACTGAAGCTTTCTTT
TRBV2,-,TRBD2,TRBJ2-7,CASDLGTSGTYEQYF,TGTGCCAGCGACTTAGGGACTAGCGGAACCTACGAGCAGTACTTC
TRBV11-2,-,-,TRBJ1-4,CASSSYNEKLFF,TGTGCCAGCAGCTCGTATAATGAAAAACTGTTTTTT
TRBV11-2,-,-,TRBJ2-2,CASSSISRELFF,TGTGCCAGCAGCTCAATTAGCAGGGAGCTGTTTTTT
TRBV6-5,-,-,TRBJ1-1,CASSKFGGNTEAFF,TGTGCCAGCTCAAAATTCGGGGGGAACACTGAAGCTTTCTTT
TRBV11-2,-,-,TRBJ2-3,CASSLVYVLGTDTQYF,TGTGCCAGCAGCTTAGTTTACGTACTTGGCACAGATACGCAGTATTTT
TRBV10-3,-,TRBD1,TRBJ1-2,CAISDPTGTGGYGYTF,TGTGCCATCAGTGACCCCACCGGGACAGGGGGCTATGGCTACACCTTC
TRBV10-1,-,-,TRBJ1-1,CASSEGRVTEAFF,TGCGCCAGCAGTGAGGGCAGGGTCACTGAAGCTTTCTTT
TRBV7-9,-,-,TRBJ1-1,CASSSMGMNTEAFF,TGTGCCAGCAGCTCCATGGGCATGAACACTGAAGCTTTCTTT
TRBV9,-,TRBD2,TRBJ2-3,CASSSGGAGGHPSTDTQYF,TGTGCCAGCTCCTCCGGCGGAGCGGGGGGCCACCCTAGCACAGATACGCAGTATTTT
TRBV10-1,-,TRBD2,TRBJ2-1,CASSGLAGVEQFF,TGCGCCAGCAGTGGACTAGCGGGAGTGGAGCAGTTCTTC
TRBV7-2,-,TRBD2,TRBJ2-5,CASSWAGGPETQYF,TGTGCCAGCAGTTGGGCGGGGGGGCCGGAGACCCAGTACTTC
TRBV5-1,once,TRBD2,TRBJ2-1,CASSLVAGVGYNEQFF,TGCGCCAGCAGCTTGGTAGCGGGAGTGGGATACAATGAGCAGTTCTTC
TRBV7-2,-,-,TRBJ1-1,CASSLDGIDTEAFF,TGTGCCAGCAGCTTAGACGGGATCGACACTGAAGCTTTCTTT
TRBV5-6,once,-,TRBJ1-2,CASSLITGVRYGYTF,TGTGCCAGCAGCTTGATCACAGGTGTCCGCTATGGCTACACCTTC
TRBV19,-,TRBD1,TRBJ2-3,CASSHPRQGPDTQYF,TGTGCCAGTAGTCATCCCCGACAGGGCCCAGATACGCAGTATTTT
TRBV2,-,-,TRBJ1-6,CASSTGSSYNSPLHF,TGTGCCAGCAGTACAGGGAGCTCCTATAATTCACCCCTCCACTTT
TRBV11-2,-,TRBD1,TRBJ1-6,CASSLSGGYNSPLHF,TGTGCCAGCAGCTTGTCAGGGGGCTATAATTCACCCCTCCACTTT
TRBV28,-,TRBD2,TRBJ2-7,CASRVRLAGPREQYF,TGTGCCAGCAGAGTCCGGTTAGCGGGCCCCCGCGAGCAGTACTTC
TRBV27,-,-,TRBJ1-6,CASSLSPAVGSPLHF,TGTGCCAGCAGTTTAAGCCCCGCGGTCGGTTCACCCCTCCACTTT
TRBV7-2,-,-,TRBJ1-3,CASSSRLGGTGNTIYF,TGTGCCAGCAGCTCCCGTCTTGGGGGGACTGGAAACACCATATATTTT
TRBV21-1,-,-,TRBJ1-5,CASSKLPLVYRKGLYSNQPQHF,TGTGCCAGCAGCAAACTCCCGTTGGTTTACAGAAAGGGACTTTATAGCAATCAGCCCCAGCATTTT
TRBV18,-,TRBD2,TRBJ2-4,CASSPLGTSGSSKNIQYF,TGTGCCAGCTCACCCCTAGGGACTAGCGGGAGTTCCAAAAACATTCAGTACTTC
TRBV27,-,-,TRBJ1-2,CASSFTTNYGYTF,TGTGCCAGCAGTTTCACTACTAACTATGGCTACACCTTC
TRBV2,-,-,TRBJ2-5,CASSGMWGEARGETQYF,TGTGCCAGCAGTGGTATGTGGGGTGAGGCCAGGGGAGAGACCCAGTACTTC
TRBV15,once,TRBD2,TRBJ2-1,CATSRDQSLARDNEQFF,TGTGCCACCAGCAGAGATCAGTCACTAGCGAGAGACAATGAGCAGTTCTTC
TRBV18,-,-,TRBJ1-4,CASSPLGGANEKLFF,TGTGCCAGCTCACCACTTGGGGGGGCTAATGAAAAACTGTTTTTT
TRBV7-3,once,-,TRBJ2-1,CASSLSGPNNEQFF,TGTGCCAGCAGCTTAAGCGGGCCTAACAATGAGCAGTTCTTC
TRBV10-3,-,-,TRBJ2-7,CAISASSHEQYF,TGTGCCATCAGTGCCTCCTCCCACGAGCAGTACTTC
TRBV5-4,-,-,TRBJ1-6,CASSLDGGNSPLHF,TGTGCCAGCAGCTTGGACGGAGGTAATTCACCCCTCCACTTT
TRBV19,-,-,TRBJ1-1,CASMGEEEEAEAFF,TGTGCCAGTATGGGGGAGGAGGAAGAGGCTGAAGCTTTCTTT